Only a few counts were recorded for the clone carrying this T cell receptor (beta chain). Study members were between roughly 18 and 89 years old and lived in 20 to 30 US regions. Donors were grouped by their self-reported clinical history. This entry is derived from a study of blood T cell repertoires in COVID-19. At the level of the study: The United States, Italy and Spain supplied acute and convalescent COVID-19 samples.

CDR1 is MGHRA and CDR2 is YSYEKL in the germline V gene. This CDR3 has 14 residues. The V segment lost 2 bases and the J segment 4 bases; nucleotides outside the gene matches: 1. Study processing details: Amplified reference gene primers provided the basis for estimating nucleated cell counts. This table comes from immunoSEQ multiplex PCR, and its TCRdb copy is limited to in-frame clones, with some not included. The V and J calls and clone size are taken from that table; D and trimming were inferred from the DNA. The sample records roughly 250,000 clones, around nine tenths being singletons. The chain employs TRBV4-1 and TRBJ1-5, with 8 bases that match TRBD1. The sequencing sample was made of PBMCs or T cells enriched from blood (not recorded which). The origin of this receptor is a woman between 18 and 30 years old who had recovered from COVID-19. CDR3 amino acids: CASSQWTGNQPQHF. The DNA of the CDR3 is TGCGCCAGCAGCCAATGGACAGGGAATCAGCCCCAGCATTTT.